Sequencing of this TCR beta chain was carried out in a study of immune evolution from preneoplasia to lung adenocarcinoma. Between the mid-2010s and the late 2010s, patients underwent resection in Japan or China. Assay used: immunoSEQ multiplex PCR; TCRdb lists only in-frame clones, some missing. The sample holds some 8,300 clones, about 80% seen once. The V gene lost 5 bases and the J gene lost 2 bases, with 14 bases spanning the gap. CDR3 length: 16 amino acids. Germline V gives CDR1 SGHRS, CDR2 YFSETQ. V is TRBV5-1 and J is TRBJ2-6, with D maybe TRBD1 (6 bases). The clonotype comes from a person between 45 and 75 years old with lung adenocarcinoma. Sequenced sample: FFPE invasive lung adenocarcinoma tissue. The CDR3 is CASSPGQIAGANVLTF. CDR3 DNA sequence: TGCGCCAGCAGTCCAGGACAGATTGCTGGGGCCAACGTCCTGACTTTC.